The clone carrying this T cell receptor (beta chain) was seen a handful of times. Its antigen remains unidentified. The data were obtained in a study of T cells after yellow fever vaccination. Study-level points and caveats: Post-booster repertoires again held most primary-vaccination clones (roughly 96% CD4, about 90% CD8). The CD4 compartment and the CD8 compartment contained a small share of clonotypes in common. Weaker overall was a secondary response that nonetheless peaked faster, on day 5 versus 15.

TCRdb re-analysed the 5' RACE reads in MiXCR, keeping a single row per CDR3 protein. The data show 610,000 or so distinct CDR3 sequences, with approximately 13% seen just once and 15% held by the top ten. Per the germline V gene, CDR1 is SQVTM and CDR2 is ANQGSEA. The CDR3 extends over 16 amino acids. Trimming took off 6 bases at V and 2 bases at J, with 21 bases between the two ends. The receptor was derived from a man aged 25-40 years who received the YFV17D yellow fever vaccine. This specimen was PBMCs, taken on the day of the yellow fever booster vaccination. The V call is TRBV29-1, the J call TRBJ2-3; D is uncertain. DNA for the CDR3: TGCAGCGTGCACCCAGTATTCTCCCAGTACACAGATACGCAGTATTTT. The encoded protein is CSVHPVFSQYTDTQYF.